This T cell receptor (beta chain) was sequenced in a study of PD-1 blockade in classical Hodgkin lymphoma. Whole-study results and caveats: Prior to therapy, complete responders displayed diversity much like that of newly diagnosed patients. Reports described newly diagnosed patients as having lower baseline TCR diversity than healthy donors.

Repertoires were generated with immunoSEQ multiplex PCR, while TCRdb's copy carries only in-frame clones and drops some. The sample holds about 33,000 clones; 65% to 80% are singletons and the top ten take more than 3%. Time point indicated: cycle 4 day 1 (C4D1), after less than 7 weeks of nivolumab. All patients relapsed after autologous stem cell transplantation, and brentuximab vedotin exposure varied. Only one count was recorded for this clone. Its antigen is unidentified. This TCR was recovered from a human donor with classical Hodgkin lymphoma. Specimen: peripheral blood mononuclear cells (PBMCs), collected before the fourth cycle of nivolumab.

The CDR3 DNA sequence: TGTGCCAGCAGTTGGGGGAAGGATCATCAGCCCCAGCATTTT. This gives the protein CASSWGKDHQPQHF. V gene TRBV6-5 combines with J gene TRBJ1-5, with D perhaps matching TRBD1 (5 bases). Germline CDR1 is MNHEY and CDR2 is SVGAGI. The CDR3 sequence is 14 residues long. Trimming removed 4 bases at V and 5 bases at J, with 12 bases between.